This T cell receptor (beta chain) emerged from a study of blood T cell repertoires in COVID-19. In the study overall: Nucleic acid was either cDNA or gDNA, and it came from T cells, B-cell-depleted T cells, or PBMCs.

In the original analysis: Amplification of reference gene primers provided the estimated nucleated cell counts. Sequencing used immunoSEQ multiplex PCR; TCRdb keeps in-frame clones, though not all of them. V and J calls plus clone size are reproduced from that table; the DNA served to infer D and trimming. The table has 250,000 to 300,000 clones, 70% to 90% seen once; the top ten hold 6.9%. V was clipped by 3 bases and J by 5 bases; unmatched bases: 5. The CDR3 has 14 amino acids. The germline gives CDR1 SEHNR, CDR2 FQNEAQ (reference sequence). The chain has TRBV7-9 and TRBJ1-1, with TRBD1 matching 8 bases. The sequence came from a woman aged 25 to 39 who had recovered from COVID-19. Sequenced: peripheral blood. CDR3 amino acids: CASSLSRGRTEAFF. CDR3 bases: TGTGCCAGCAGCTTGAGCAGGGGGCGAACTGAAGCTTTCTTT.